This T cell receptor (beta chain) was documented in a study of neurological immune-mediated disorders. V lost 5 bases, J lost 1 base, and 6 bases stayed unmatched. Germline CDR1 ENHRY, CDR2 SYGVKD. The CDR3 runs 15 residues. PBMCs numbering 2 million and stored at -80 C yielded the unsorted libraries. TCRdb called the 5' RACE reads again in MiXCR, with one record for every CDR3 protein. This table holds around 70,000 distinct CDR3 sequences, 4.8% found once. Sequenced: PBMCs. This receptor was identified in a woman aged 65 to 85 with multiple sclerosis. This chain uses TRBV10-3 with TRBJ2-3, with 7 bases lining up with TRBD1. CDR3 sequence: CAISRDQGGTDTQYF. DNA of the CDR3: TGTGCCATCAGTCGCGATCAGGGGGGCACAGATACGCAGTATTTT.